This T cell receptor beta chain was observed in a study of blood T cell repertoires in COVID-19 (dated by TCRdb to the early 2020s). Some background on the complete study: Samples covering the acute and convalescent phases of COVID-19 were provided by collaborators in the United States, Italy and Spain. The prospective study material was composed of cDNA or gDNA derived from T cells, B-cell-depleted T cells, or PBMCs. Subjects who had been exposed to COVID-19, were actively infected with it, or had recovered from it provided the deeply sampled blood TCRbeta repertoires that made up the dataset. The repertoires were released in a freely available public database intended as a resource for research on the immune response to SARS-CoV-2. The samples were drawn from two sources: the first 160 participants of the ongoing ImmuneRACE study, and 1,200 or so subjects contributed by 6 global collaborators. The sample metadata nearly always contained a de-identified subject ID, COVID-19 status, age in years and sex. Where HLA class I and class II types were available, the types were taken from metadata supplied by the sample provider, not from assay-based typing. Points the paper makes about the study in general: The amount of clinical and demographic metadata varied by source and participant and was provided uncurated.

Each collaborating institution followed its own protocols to collect whole blood in K2EDTA tubes. For TCRbeta analysis, collaborator samples were shipped as frozen whole blood, as isolated PBMCs, or as DNA extracted from either sample type. For this chain, trimming is 0 bases at the V end and 9 bases at the J end, and the number of junction bases without a gene match is 9. The germline V gene encodes CDR1 LGHNA and CDR2 YNFKEQ. Reading from cysteine to phenylalanine, the CDR3 counts 16 amino acids. The CDR3 DNA has 48 bases and is translated from base 1. In the case of this clone: The antigen this receptor binds is unknown. Base qualities were left out, and no much larger clone turns up one base away.

TCRbeta CDR3 regions were amplified from genomic DNA by means of the immunoSEQ Assay, a bias-controlled multiplex PCR. The published analysis was carried out like this. The number of nucleated cells in each sample was estimated from the amplification of reference gene primers within the assay. To quantify the absolute abundance of each unique TCRbeta CDR3 rearrangement, sequence reads were collapsed and filtered. For each sample, productive Simpson clonality was calculated as the square root of Simpson's diversity index over productive rearrangements. Entries here come from immuneACCESS through TCRdb and include only in-frame sequences with V and J called. Some clones fail to appear in such tables; in the studies checked, an unresolved V gene covers under half of the shortfall, and the cause of the remainder is unknown. V and J calls and clone size are copied from that table; D and trimming were computed from the DNA. Counted in this sample were under 200,000 clones; around nine tenths of them appeared once. Under 2% of the sample is taken by the ten largest.

The receptor was derived from a man aged 18 to 30 with active or convalescent COVID-19. The sample comprised peripheral blood. The chain was built from TRBV4-2 and TRBJ2-1; 9 bases in the junction line up with TRBD2. The base sequence is TGTGCCAGCAGCCAAGAGGATACTAGCGGGCTTAGTGAGCAGTTCTTC. Its protein is CASSQEDTSGLSEQFF.